This TCR beta chain emerged from a study of vaccination and CD4 T cells after COVID-19. Across the whole study: Every culture used as a control got a CEFX pool, an HIV-1 Nef pool, or no peptide.

Worth noting for this clonotype: The antigen remains undetermined.

Noted treatment: roughly 10-day PBMC culture with coronavirus spike peptide pools or control peptides (ViraFEST assay). During the years 2011-2018, before the COVID-19 pandemic, the unexposed donor's CD4+ T cells were collected. The CDR3 totals 13 residues. Between the trimmed V and J ends, which lost 0 bases and 4 bases, there was a span of 4 bases. Germline values: CDR1 MGHRA, CDR2 YSYEKL. With the Oncomine TCR Beta short-read assay, DNA from cultured CD4+ T cells was sequenced. Genomic DNA was isolated from CD4+ T cells that had been cultured. TCRdb reanalysed the PCR reads using MiXCR and keeps one entry per CDR3 protein. The sample has roughly 7,500 distinct CDR3 sequences, about two fifths seen once.

The sequence derives from a human donor in good health. The chain employs TRBV4-1 and TRBJ1-5; D gene unclear. The source material was CD4+ T cells from blood, cultured in vitro. In nucleotides, the CDR3 is TGCGCCAGCAGCCAAGATCAAAATCAGCCCCAGCATTTT. Protein product: CASSQDQNQPQHF.